This T cell receptor beta chain originates from a study of blood T cell repertoires in COVID-19 (dated by TCRdb to 2020 to 2021). At the level of the whole study: Samples covering the acute and convalescent phases of COVID-19 were provided by collaborators in the United States, Italy and Spain. The prospective study material was composed of cDNA or gDNA derived from T cells, B-cell-depleted T cells, or PBMCs. Deeply sampled blood TCRbeta repertoires from subjects exposed to, actively infected with, or recovered from COVID-19 were included in the dataset. The repertoires were released in a freely available public database intended as a resource for research on the immune response to SARS-CoV-2. The samples were drawn from two sources: the first 160 participants of the ongoing ImmuneRACE study, and 1,254 subjects contributed by 6 global collaborators. Nearly every sample came with metadata listing a de-identified subject ID, COVID-19 status, age in years and sex. Where available, HLA class I and class II types were obtained from metadata supplied by the sample provider rather than from assay-based typing.

V and J are trimmed by 0 bases and 4 bases, and the gene matches miss 3 bases of the junction. The CDR3 contains 15 residues, cysteine and phenylalanine counted. Just the 45-base CDR3 DNA is kept, in frame starting at base 1. Reading the germline V gene gives CDR1 SGHRS and CDR2 YFSETQ. Each collaborating institution followed its own protocols to collect whole blood in K2EDTA tubes. For TCRbeta analysis, collaborator samples were shipped as frozen whole blood, as isolated PBMCs, or as DNA extracted from either sample type. Regarding this clone: This receptor's antigen is unknown. Base qualities are missing; no much larger clone stands one base away.

Paper-wide results and their limitations: Clinical and demographic metadata were provided uncurated, with the amount varying by source and participant.

TCRbeta CDR3 regions were amplified from genomic DNA using the immunoSEQ Assay, a bias-controlled multiplex PCR. The study's own analysis went as follows. The number of nucleated cells in each sample was estimated from the amplification of reference gene primers within the assay. To quantify the absolute abundance of each unique TCRbeta CDR3 rearrangement, sequence reads were collapsed and filtered. Productive Simpson clonality was computed per sample as the square root of Simpson's diversity index over productive rearrangements. In its TCRdb copy, this immuneACCESS table keeps in-frame sequences only and misses some clones. Where compared with another copy, unresolved V genes explain less than half of these, and the others have no known cause. V, J and clone size reflect that table, while D and trimming were determined from the DNA. For this sample the table gives approximately 350,000 clones, of which over 70% were detected only once. 2.5% to 3% of the sample is held by the ten biggest clonotypes.

The receptor's source is a man younger than 45 with active or convalescent COVID-19. Here the chain combines TRBV5-1 and TRBJ2-5; 10 nucleotides in the junction match TRBD1. Material: peripheral blood. The CDR3 region reads CASSLEDRGGETQYF. Here is the DNA: TGCGCCAGCAGCTTGGAGGACAGGGGGGGAGAGACCCAGTACTTC. Beyond the CDR3, the reference TRBV5-1 and TRBJ2-5 genes provide the residues; the full variable domain reads: KAGVTQTPRYLIKTRGQQVTLSCSPISGHRSVSWYQQTPGQGLQFLFEYFSETQRNKGNFPGRFSGRQFSNSRSEMNVSTLELGDSALYLCASSLEDRGGETQYFGPGTRLLVL.